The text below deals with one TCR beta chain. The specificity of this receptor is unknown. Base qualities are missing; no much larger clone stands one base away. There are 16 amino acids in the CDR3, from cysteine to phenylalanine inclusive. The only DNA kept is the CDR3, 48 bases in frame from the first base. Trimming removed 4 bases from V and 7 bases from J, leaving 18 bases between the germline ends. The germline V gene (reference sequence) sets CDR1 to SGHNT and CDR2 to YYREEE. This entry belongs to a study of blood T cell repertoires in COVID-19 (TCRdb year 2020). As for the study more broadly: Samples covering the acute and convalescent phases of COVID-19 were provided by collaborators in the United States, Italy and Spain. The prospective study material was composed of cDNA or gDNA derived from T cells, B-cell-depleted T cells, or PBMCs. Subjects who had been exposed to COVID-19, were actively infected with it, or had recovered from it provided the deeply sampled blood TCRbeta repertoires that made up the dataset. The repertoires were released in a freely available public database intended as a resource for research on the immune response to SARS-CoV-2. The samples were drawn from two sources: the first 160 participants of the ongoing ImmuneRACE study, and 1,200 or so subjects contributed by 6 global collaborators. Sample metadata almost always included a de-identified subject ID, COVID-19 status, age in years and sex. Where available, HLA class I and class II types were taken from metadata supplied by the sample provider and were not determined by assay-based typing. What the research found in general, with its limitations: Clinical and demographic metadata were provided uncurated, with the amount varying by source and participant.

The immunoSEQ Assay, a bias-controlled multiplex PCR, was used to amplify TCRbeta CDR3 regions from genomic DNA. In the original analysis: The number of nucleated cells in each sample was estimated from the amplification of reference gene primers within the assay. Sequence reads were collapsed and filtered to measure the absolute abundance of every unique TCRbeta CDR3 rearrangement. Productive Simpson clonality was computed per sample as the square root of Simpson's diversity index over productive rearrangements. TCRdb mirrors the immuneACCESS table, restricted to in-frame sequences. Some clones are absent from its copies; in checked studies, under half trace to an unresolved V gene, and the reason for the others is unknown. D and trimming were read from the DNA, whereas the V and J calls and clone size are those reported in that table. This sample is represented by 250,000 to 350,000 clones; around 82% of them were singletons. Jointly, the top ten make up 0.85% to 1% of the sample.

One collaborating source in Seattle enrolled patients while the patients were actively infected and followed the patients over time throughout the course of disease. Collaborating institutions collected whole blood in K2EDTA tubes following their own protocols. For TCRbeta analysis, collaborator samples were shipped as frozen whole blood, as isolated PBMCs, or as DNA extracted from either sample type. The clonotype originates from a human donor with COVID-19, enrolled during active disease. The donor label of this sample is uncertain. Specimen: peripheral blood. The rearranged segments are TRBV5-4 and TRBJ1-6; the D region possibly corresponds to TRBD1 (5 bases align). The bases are TGTGCCAGCAGCGGGGACGGACTACCCTCAAATTCACCCCTCCACTTT. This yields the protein CASSGDGLPSNSPLHF.